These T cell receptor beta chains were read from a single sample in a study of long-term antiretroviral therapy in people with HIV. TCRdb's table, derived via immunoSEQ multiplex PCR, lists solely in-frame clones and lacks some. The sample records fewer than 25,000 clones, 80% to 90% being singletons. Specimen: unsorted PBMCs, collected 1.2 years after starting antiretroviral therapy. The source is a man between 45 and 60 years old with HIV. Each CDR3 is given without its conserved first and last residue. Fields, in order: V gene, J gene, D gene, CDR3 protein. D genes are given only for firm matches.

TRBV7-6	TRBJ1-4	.	ASSLEVLTGEKLF
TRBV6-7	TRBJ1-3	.	ASSQRAGETGNTIY
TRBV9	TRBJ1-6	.	ASSVAAGYNSPLH
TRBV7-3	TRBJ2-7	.	ASSLTGKGPQY
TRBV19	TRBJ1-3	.	ASSPSSAGNTIY
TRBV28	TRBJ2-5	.	ASTTGGDQETQY
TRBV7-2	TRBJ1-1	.	ASSPVGRVTEAF
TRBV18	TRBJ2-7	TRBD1	ASSLLEGADEQY
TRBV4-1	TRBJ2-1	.	ASSQVNLVSYNEQF
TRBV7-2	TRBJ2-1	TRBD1	ASSVARQGYEQF
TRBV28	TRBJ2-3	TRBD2	ASSPGRVGGTDTQY
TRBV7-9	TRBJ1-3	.	ASSQQGNTIY
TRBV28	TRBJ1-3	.	ASSLWPREFAGNTIY
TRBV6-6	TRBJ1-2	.	ASSYQSLDGYT
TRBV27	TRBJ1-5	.	ASRRGWNQPQH
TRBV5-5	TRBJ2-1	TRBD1	ASSRRPPGQPYNEQF
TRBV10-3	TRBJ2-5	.	ASQGRLDETQY